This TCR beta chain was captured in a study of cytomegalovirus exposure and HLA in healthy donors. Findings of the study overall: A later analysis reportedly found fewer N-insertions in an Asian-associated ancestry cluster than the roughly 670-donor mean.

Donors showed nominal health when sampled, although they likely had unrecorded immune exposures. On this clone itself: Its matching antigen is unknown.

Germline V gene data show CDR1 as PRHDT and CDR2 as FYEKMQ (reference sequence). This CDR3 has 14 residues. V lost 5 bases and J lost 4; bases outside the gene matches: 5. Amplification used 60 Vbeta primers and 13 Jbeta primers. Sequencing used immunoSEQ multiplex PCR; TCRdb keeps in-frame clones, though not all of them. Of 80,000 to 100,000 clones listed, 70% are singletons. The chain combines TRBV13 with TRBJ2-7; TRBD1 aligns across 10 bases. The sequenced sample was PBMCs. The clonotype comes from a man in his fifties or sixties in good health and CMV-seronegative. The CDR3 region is CASSPGQGKYEQYF. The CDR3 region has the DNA TGTGCCAGCAGCCCGGGACAGGGGAAATACGAGCAGTACTTC. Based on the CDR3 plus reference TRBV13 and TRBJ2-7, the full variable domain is AAGVIQSPRHLIKEKRETATLKCYPIPRHDTVYWYQQGPGQDPQFLISFYEKMQSDKGSIPDRFSAQQFSDYHSELNMSSLELGDSALYFCASSPGQGKYEQYFGPGTRLTVT.